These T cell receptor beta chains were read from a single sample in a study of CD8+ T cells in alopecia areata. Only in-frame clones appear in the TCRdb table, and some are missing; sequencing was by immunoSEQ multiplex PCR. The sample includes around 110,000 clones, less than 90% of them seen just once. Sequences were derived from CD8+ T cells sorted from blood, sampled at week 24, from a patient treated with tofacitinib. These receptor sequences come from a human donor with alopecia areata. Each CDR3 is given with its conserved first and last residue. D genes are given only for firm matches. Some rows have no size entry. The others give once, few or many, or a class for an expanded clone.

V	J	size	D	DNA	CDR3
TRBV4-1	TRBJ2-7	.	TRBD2	TGCGCCAGCTCTGAGGGGCGGGGGTCATCCTACGAGCAGTACTTC	CASSEGRGSSYEQYF
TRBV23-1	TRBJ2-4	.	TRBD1	TGCGCCAGGGAAAAGGGACAGATAGCCAAAAACATTCAGTACTTC	CAREKGQIAKNIQYF
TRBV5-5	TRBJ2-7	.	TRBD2	TGTGCCAGCGAGAGCGGGGACTCCTACGAGCAGTACTTC	CASESGDSYEQYF
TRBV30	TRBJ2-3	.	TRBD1	TGTGCCTGCTCGACCGGGACAGCCAGCACAGATACGCAGTATTTT	CACSTGTASTDTQYF
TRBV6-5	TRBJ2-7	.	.	TGTGCCAGTCGACCAGACAGCTCCTACGAGCAGTACTTC	CASRPDSSYEQYF
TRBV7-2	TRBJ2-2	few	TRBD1	TGTGCCAGCAGCCAAGGGGGCGTTGCCGGGGAGCTGTTTTTT	CASSQGGVAGELFF
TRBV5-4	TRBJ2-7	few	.	TGTGCCAGCAGCTTGGATGCAGGGGGGAACGAGCAGTACTTC	CASSLDAGGNEQYF
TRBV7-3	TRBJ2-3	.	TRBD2	TGTGCCAGCAGTCCGCTAGCGGGGAGCACAGATACGCAGTATTTT	CASSPLAGSTDTQYF
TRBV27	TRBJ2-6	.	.	TGTGCCAGCAGTCCACGTGGGGGGGCCAACGTCCTGACTTTC	CASSPRGGANVLTF
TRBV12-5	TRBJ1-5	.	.	TGTGCTAGTGACCCACAGGGCGTAAGCAATCAGCCCCAGCATTTT	CASDPQGVSNQPQHF
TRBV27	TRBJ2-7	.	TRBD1	TGTGCCAGCAGCCCCGGTCAGGGGGATGTATCCTACGAGCAGTACTTC	CASSPGQGDVSYEQYF
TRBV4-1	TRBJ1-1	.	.	TGCGCCAGCAGCCCCAGCACTGAAGCTTTCTTT	CASSPSTEAFF
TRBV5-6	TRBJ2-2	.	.	TGTGCCAGCAGCCCACGGGGGACCACCCAGAACACCGGGGAGCTGTTTTTT	CASSPRGTTQNTGELFF
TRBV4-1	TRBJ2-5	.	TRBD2	TGCGCCAGCAGCCCCCCTACAGCGGGGGAAGAGACCCAGTACTTC	CASSPPTAGEETQYF
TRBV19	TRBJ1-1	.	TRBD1	TGTGCCAGTCAGGACAGGGGACTTATGAACACTGAAGCTTTCTTT	CASQDRGLMNTEAFF
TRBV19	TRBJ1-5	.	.	TGTGCCAGTACCAGATACCGAGGAGGGGCTGAGCCCCAGCATTTT	CASTRYRGGAEPQHF
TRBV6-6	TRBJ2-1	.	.	TGTGCCAGCAGTTGGGGATGGGCAAATGAGCAGTTCTTC	CASSWGWANEQFF
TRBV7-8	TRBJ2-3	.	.	TGTGCCAGCAGCTTAGGAACAGATACGCAGTATTTT	CASSLGTDTQYF
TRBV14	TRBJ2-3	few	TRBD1	TGTGCCAGCAGCCAAACTGGGACAGCCTTGGATACGCAGTATTTT	CASSQTGTALDTQYF
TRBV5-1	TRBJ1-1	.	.	TGCGCCAGCAGCTTGGGGTGGGGAATTGGAGCTTTCTTT	CASSLGWGIGAFF
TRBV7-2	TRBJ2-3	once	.	TGTGCCAGCAGCCTATTCACAGATACGCAGTATTTT	CASSLFTDTQYF
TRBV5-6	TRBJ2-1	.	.	TGTGCCAGCAGCTTACTGGTGGCTAGCGAGGTCAATGAGCAGTTCTTC	CASSLLVASEVNEQFF
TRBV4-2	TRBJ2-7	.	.	TGTGCCAGCAGCCAAGAGGGGAAACCCTACGAGCAGTACTTC	CASSQEGKPYEQYF
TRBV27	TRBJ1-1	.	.	TGTGCCAGCAGTTTAGGGAGGAACACTGAAGCTTTCTTT	CASSLGRNTEAFF
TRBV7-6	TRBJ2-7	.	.	TGTGCCAGCAGCCCCTCCGGAAACTCCTACGAGCAGTACTTC	CASSPSGNSYEQYF
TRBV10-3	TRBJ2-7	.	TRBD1	TGTGCCACACGACAGGGGAACTACGAGCAGTACTTC	CATRQGNYEQYF
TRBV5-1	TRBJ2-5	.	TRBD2	TGCGCCAGCAGCGGTGGCGGGACTATGGAGACCCAGTACTTC	CASSGGGTMETQYF
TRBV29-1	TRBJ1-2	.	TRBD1	TGCAGCGTTGAAGATCGGGACAGGGGGTATGGCTACACCTTC	CSVEDRDRGYGYTF
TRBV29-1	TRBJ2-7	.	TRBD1	TGCAGCGTTGAATGGGCAGGGGGCGCGTACGAGCAGTACTTC	CSVEWAGGAYEQYF
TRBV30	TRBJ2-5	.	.	TGTGCCTGGAGTGAGGACCCTAGGGGTCCCCAAGAGACCCAGTACTTC	CAWSEDPRGPQETQYF
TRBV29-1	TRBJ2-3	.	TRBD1	TGCAGCGTTGATTCAAGAGGGTCACACAGGGGTACGCAGTATTTT	CSVDSRGSHRGTQYF
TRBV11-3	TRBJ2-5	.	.	TGTGCCAGCAGCTCCTATCGGTCGGGGGCAGGGGAGACCCAGTACTTC	CASSSYRSGAGETQYF
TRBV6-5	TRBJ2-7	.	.	TGTGCCAGCAGTTCGCCCGGGGGCGAGCAGTACTTC	CASSSPGGEQYF
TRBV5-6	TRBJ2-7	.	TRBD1	TGTGCCAGCAGCTTCCCAGGTGCGACAGGGATTACCTACGAGCAGTACTTC	CASSFPGATGITYEQYF
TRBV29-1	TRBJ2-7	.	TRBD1	TGCAGCGTTGAAGATGGGACAGGGGGGGACTACGAGCAGTACTTC	CSVEDGTGGDYEQYF
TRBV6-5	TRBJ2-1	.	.	TGTGCCAGCAGTTCCCAACCGCAAGGGGGGAAGCAGTTCTTC	CASSSQPQGGKQFF
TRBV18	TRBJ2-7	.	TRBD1	TGTGCCAGCTCAAACCTCCGGGACAGCTCCTACGAGCAGTACTTC	CASSNLRDSSYEQYF
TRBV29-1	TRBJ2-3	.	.	TGCAGCGGCCGAGGGGGCACAGATACGCAGTATTTT	CSGRGGTDTQYF
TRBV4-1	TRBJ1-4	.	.	TGCGCCAGCAGCCAAGAACCCAGGGTTAATGAAAAACTGTTTTTT	CASSQEPRVNEKLFF
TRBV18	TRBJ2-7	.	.	TGTGCCAGCTCAGCCCCTCGCGGGGCTAGAGCCTACGAGCAGTACTTC	CASSAPRGARAYEQYF
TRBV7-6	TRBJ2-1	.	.	TGTGCCAGCAGCCTTAGTAATGAGCAGTTCTTC	CASSLSNEQFF
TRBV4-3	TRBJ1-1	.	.	TGCGCCAGCAGCCAAGATCAGGGATCCACTGAAGCTTTCTTT	CASSQDQGSTEAFF
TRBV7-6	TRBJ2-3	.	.	TGTGCCAGCAGCCCGGCCTCGGGGGATACGCAGTATTTT	CASSPASGDTQYF
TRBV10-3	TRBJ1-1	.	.	TGTGCCATCAGTGCGAGGGCAGATCGCACTGAAGCTTTCTTT	CAISARADRTEAFF
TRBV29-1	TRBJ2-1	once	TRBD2	TGCAGCGTTGAAGACTGGGCGGGGGACTCCTACAATGAGCAGTTCTTC	CSVEDWAGDSYNEQFF
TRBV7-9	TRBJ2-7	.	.	TGTGCCAGCAGCCCCCCTCGGGGAACCTACGAGCAGTACTTC	CASSPPRGTYEQYF
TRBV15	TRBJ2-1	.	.	TGTGCCACCGGGACCCGAACCAATGAGCAGTTCTTC	CATGTRTNEQFF
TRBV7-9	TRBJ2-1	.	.	TGTGCCAGCAGCTTCCAAGAAAAGCAGTTCTTC	CASSFQEKQFF